In this sample, the clone carrying this T cell receptor beta chain turned up a few times. Antigen specificity is unknown. The sample belongs to a study of beta chain features in type 1 diabetes. The study, taken as a whole, reports: Cells carrying high TCR expression could end up over-represented when cDNA is sequenced.

Germline CDR1 reads SGHRS; CDR2 reads YFSETQ. Trimming pared 0 bases from V and 1 base from J, leaving 7 bases between. CDR3 length equals 15 residues. Sequencing targeted expressed TCRB transcripts, as all isolated RNA had been reverse transcribed. The repertoire was sequenced with immunoSEQ multiplex PCR; TCRdb's copy has only in-frame clones and lacks some. Of 200,000 to 250,000 clones in the sample, about 9.3% are singletons; the top ten hold 0.03% to 0.04%. The chain is built from TRBV5-1 and TRBJ2-2; D not resolved. The sample taken for sequencing was naive CD4+ T cells from blood. The TCR originated in a woman between 18 and 30 years old in good health. The CDR3 loop reads CASSLGSGNTGELFF. In DNA form, the CDR3 reads TGCGCCAGCAGCTTGGGGTCCGGGAACACCGGGGAGCTGTTTTTT.